The clone carrying this TCR beta chain appeared once. Its antigen is as yet unknown. Germline trimming cut 5 bases from V and 2 bases from J; bases unmatched to any gene: 8. CDR3 length: 15 amino acids. The V gene's germline CDR1 is SGHDT and CDR2 YYEEEE. The data belong to a study of shared clonotypes between healthy human individuals. About the research overall: Each donor's CD8 memory used one plate, CD8 naive two, each CD4 subset three. The study's findings and limits: Represented diversity (both genetic and exposure-history) was limited by the small number of donors.

Some clones are missing from TCRdb's copy, which holds only in-frame ones; the method was immunoSEQ multiplex PCR. The sample has a few million clones, 95% seen once. This TCR was recovered from a man aged 18 to 29 in good health. Sequencing used naive CD4+ T cells sorted from blood. Subset given: CD45RA+ positively selected. The V call is TRBV5-6, the J call TRBJ2-5, with 8 bases fitting TRBD2. Here the CDR3 DNA reads TGTGCCAGCAGACAAGCGGGGGCCTCTCAAGAGACCCAGTACTTC. Encoded protein: CASRQAGASQETQYF. The variable domain in full, completed from reference TRBV5-6 and TRBJ2-5, reads DAGVTQSPTHLIKTRGQQVTLRCSPKSGHDTVSWYQQALGQGPQFIFQYYEEEERQRGNFPDRFSGHQFPNYSSELNVNALLLGDSALYLCASRQAGASQETQYFGPGTRLLVL.